Here is one T cell receptor (beta chain) with its context. Only in-frame clones appear in the TCRdb table, and some are missing; sequencing was by immunoSEQ multiplex PCR. The data show approximately 130,000 clones, about nine tenths seen once. The data are from a study of T cell responses to AZD1222 COVID-19 vaccine. The germline gives CDR1 MDHEN, CDR2 SYDVKM. This CDR3 spans 15 amino acids. V lost 2 bases to trimming and J lost 0 bases, with 9 bases between them. The sequence was collected from an adult in good health. V and J are TRBV28 and TRBJ2-3, with D hard to call. Sequencing used peripheral blood, obtained on day 0 of AZD1222 vaccination. In nucleotides, the CDR3 is TGTGCCAGCAGTTTAAAAGGAGCTAGCACAGATACGCAGTATTTT. Translating it yields CASSLKGASTDTQYF.